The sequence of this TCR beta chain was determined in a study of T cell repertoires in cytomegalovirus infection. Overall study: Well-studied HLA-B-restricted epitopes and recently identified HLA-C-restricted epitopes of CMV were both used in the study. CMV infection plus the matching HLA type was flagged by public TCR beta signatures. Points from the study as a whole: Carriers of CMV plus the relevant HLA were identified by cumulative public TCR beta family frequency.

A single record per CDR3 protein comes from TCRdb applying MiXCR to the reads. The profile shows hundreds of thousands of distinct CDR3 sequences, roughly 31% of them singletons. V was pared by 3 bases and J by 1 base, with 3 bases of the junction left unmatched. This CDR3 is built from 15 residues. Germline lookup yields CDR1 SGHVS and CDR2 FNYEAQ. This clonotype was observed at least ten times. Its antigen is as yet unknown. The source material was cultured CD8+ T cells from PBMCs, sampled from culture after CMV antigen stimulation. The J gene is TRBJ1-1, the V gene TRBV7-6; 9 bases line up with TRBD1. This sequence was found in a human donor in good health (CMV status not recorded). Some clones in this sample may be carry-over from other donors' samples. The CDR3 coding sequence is TGTGCCAGCAGCTTCGGACAGGGGACGAACACTGAAGCTTTCTTT. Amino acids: CASSFGQGTNTEAFF.